This T cell receptor beta chain appears in the sequencing data of a study of neurological immune-mediated disorders. With 10-nucleotide random UMIs, 5'RACE was used to make the cDNA. TCRdb re-derived calls from the 5' RACE reads in MiXCR, one entry per CDR3 protein. Among 70,000 to 95,000 distinct CDR3 sequences, 13% to 15% were seen once, and the ten largest hold approximately 7.5%. The unsorted libraries were prepared from 2 million PBMCs (stored at -80 C). The CDR3 consists of 14 residues. Germline trimming cut 3 bases from V and 9 bases from J; bases unmatched to any gene: 9. The germline gives CDR1 MDHEN, CDR2 SYDVKM. This clonotype has only a few counts.

Sequencing was performed on PBMCs. The origin of this receptor is a woman in her forties or fifties in good health. This chain uses TRBV28 with TRBJ2-3, with 7 bases identical to TRBD1. CDR3 nucleotide sequence: TGTGCCAGCAGTTTCCCTGGACAGGTGGGGACGCAGTATTTT. It codes for CASSFPGQVGTQYF.